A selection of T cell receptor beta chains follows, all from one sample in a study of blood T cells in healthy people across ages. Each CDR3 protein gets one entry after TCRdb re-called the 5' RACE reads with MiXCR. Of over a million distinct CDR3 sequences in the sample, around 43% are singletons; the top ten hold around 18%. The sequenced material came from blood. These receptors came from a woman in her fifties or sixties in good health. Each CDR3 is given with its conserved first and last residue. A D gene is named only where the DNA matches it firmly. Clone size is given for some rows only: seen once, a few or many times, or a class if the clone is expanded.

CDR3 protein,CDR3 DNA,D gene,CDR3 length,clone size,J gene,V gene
CASSQGLQYF,TGTGCCAGCAGCCAAGGTCTCCAGTACTTC,NA,10,NA,TRBJ2-5,TRBV3-1
CATSDRTAGETQYF,TGTGCCACCAGTGATAGGACGGCCGGGGAGACCCAGTACTTC,NA,14,NA,TRBJ2-5,TRBV24-1
CASSLVDSSYEQFF,TGTGCCAGCAGCTTAGTGGACAGTTCCTACGAGCAGTTCTTC,NA,14,NA,TRBJ2-1,TRBV7-8
CASSIGRTEAFF,TGTGCCAGCAGTATTGGTAGGACTGAAGCTTTCTTT,NA,12,few,TRBJ1-1,TRBV12-3/TRBV12-4
CSATRGISRSPLHF,TGCAGTGCTACACGGGGGATCTCACGTTCACCCCTCCACTTT,NA,14,NA,TRBJ1-6,TRBV20-1
CASSRNGLGETQYF,TGTGCCAGCAGTCGTAACGGGCTCGGGGAGACCCAGTACTTC,NA,14,NA,TRBJ2-5,TRBV12-3/TRBV12-4
CASSRRLAGGPEQFF,TGTGCCAGCAGCCGGCGACTAGCGGGAGGGCCTGAGCAGTTCTTC,TRBD2,15,NA,TRBJ2-1,TRBV3-1
CSVAGTNYGYTF,TGCAGCGTGGCTGGAACGAACTATGGCTACACCTTC,NA,12,NA,TRBJ1-2,TRBV29-1
CASGQGTSYGYTF,TGTGCCAGCGGACAGGGGACCTCCTATGGCTACACCTTC,TRBD1,13,few,TRBJ1-2,TRBV3-1
CASMDWGVGELFF,TGTGCCAGCATGGACTGGGGGGTCGGGGAGCTGTTTTTT,NA,13,few,TRBJ2-2,TRBV27
CASSYSYGGSYEQYF,TGTGCCAGCAGTTACTCGTACGGGGGCTCCTACGAGCAGTACTTC,NA,15,NA,TRBJ2-7,TRBV6-5
CASSLGGAYGYTF,TGTGCCAGCAGTTTAGGGGGGGCCTATGGCTACACCTTC,NA,13,few,TRBJ1-2,TRBV12-3/TRBV12-4
CASSLPTGVTEAFF,TGTGCCAGCAGTTTACCGACAGGGGTTACTGAAGCTTTCTTT,TRBD1,14,few,TRBJ1-1,TRBV12-3/TRBV12-4
CASSDRGAGTGSGGYGYTF,TGTGCCAGCAGCGACCGAGGGGCCGGGACAGGGAGCGGGGGCTATGGCTACACCTTC,NA,19,NA,TRBJ1-2,TRBV21-1
CASSSRRGNLDEQFF,TGTGCCAGCAGTTCCCGCAGGGGGAATCTCGATGAGCAGTTCTTC,TRBD1,15,NA,TRBJ2-1,TRBV6-5
CASSLGGLYPEQYF,TGTGCCAGCAGCTTAGGCGGACTCTACCCCGAGCAGTACTTC,NA,14,NA,TRBJ2-7,TRBV13
CSARKPYVGAGEDTQYF,TGCAGTGCTAGAAAGCCTTATGTGGGAGCGGGAGAAGATACGCAGTATTTT,TRBD2,17,NA,TRBJ2-3,TRBV20-1
CASSPQPGGSYNEQFF,TGTGCCAGCAGCCCCCAACCGGGGGGCAGCTACAATGAGCAGTTCTTC,NA,16,few,TRBJ2-1,TRBV7-2
CSVDGLAGDYNEQFF,TGCAGCGTTGACGGACTAGCGGGAGACTACAATGAGCAGTTCTTC,TRBD2,15,NA,TRBJ2-1,TRBV29-1
CASSPIRGYEQYF,TGTGCCAGCAGTCCTATCCGGGGTTACGAGCAGTACTTC,NA,13,NA,TRBJ2-7,TRBV27
CSVSRLAGGNEQFF,TGCAGCGTCTCAAGACTAGCGGGGGGCAATGAGCAGTTCTTC,TRBD2,14,NA,TRBJ2-1,TRBV29-1
CASKLEGPNYGYTF,TGCGCCAGCAAATTGGAAGGGCCCAACTATGGCTACACCTTC,NA,14,few,TRBJ1-2,TRBV5-1
CASLDTSGRSYNEQFF,TGTGCCAGCCTTGACACTAGCGGGAGGTCCTACAATGAGCAGTTCTTC,TRBD2,16,NA,TRBJ2-1,TRBV6-5
CASRGEAYEQYF,TGCGCCAGCAGGGGCGAAGCCTACGAGCAGTACTTC,NA,12,NA,TRBJ2-7,TRBV5-1
CSARVYVGTDTQYF,TGCAGTGCTAGAGTGTATGTAGGCACAGATACGCAGTATTTT,NA,14,NA,TRBJ2-3,TRBV20-1
CASSRFGWGLGETQYF,TGTGCCAGCAGCCGGTTTGGTTGGGGGCTAGGAGAGACCCAGTACTTC,NA,16,NA,TRBJ2-5,TRBV5-4
CASSPAGVGETQYF,TGTGCTAGTAGCCCGGCGGGAGTGGGGGAGACCCAGTACTTC,TRBD2,14,few,TRBJ2-5,TRBV12-5
CSAPPPSGRGRGQFF,TGCAGTGCTCCCCCCCCTAGCGGGAGGGGCAGAGGGCAGTTCTTC,TRBD2,15,few,TRBJ2-1,TRBV20-1
CASRLGDFSYNEQFF,TGTGCCAGCAGGCTTGGTGACTTTTCCTACAATGAGCAGTTCTTC,NA,15,NA,TRBJ2-1,TRBV11-2
CASSPDRASRQPQHF,TGTGCCAGCAGCCCGGACAGGGCAAGTCGTCAGCCCCAGCATTTT,TRBD1,15,NA,TRBJ1-5,TRBV6-5
CSARPGASSYNEQFF,TGCAGTGCTCGGCCGGGAGCTAGCTCCTACAATGAGCAGTTCTTC,NA,15,NA,TRBJ2-1,TRBV20-1
CASSSTGAAEEQYF,TGTGCCAGCAGCTCGACAGGGGCCGCTGAGGAGCAGTACTTC,TRBD1,14,few,TRBJ2-7,TRBV13
CASSSGLTGLETQYF,TGTGCCAGCAGTTCGGGGTTGACAGGGCTGGAGACCCAGTACTTC,TRBD1,15,NA,TRBJ2-5,TRBV12-3/TRBV12-4
CASSQTREEGWYYGYTF,TGTGCCAGCAGCCAAACCCGGGAGGAGGGTTGGTACTATGGCTACACCTTC,NA,17,NA,TRBJ1-2,TRBV4-2
CSARDRMLAKNIQYF,TGCAGTGCTAGAGACAGAATGCTAGCCAAAAACATTCAGTACTTC,NA,15,NA,TRBJ2-4,TRBV20-1
CASSAQVGSEQYF,TGTGCCAGCAGTGCGCAAGTCGGGAGTGAGCAGTACTTC,NA,13,NA,TRBJ2-5,TRBV6-4
CASSVVGRAGNEQFF,TGTGCCAGCAGCGTAGTTGGGAGGGCGGGCAATGAGCAGTTCTTC,TRBD2,15,NA,TRBJ2-1,TRBV9
CASSPKTGGISPLHF,TGTGCCAGCAGCCCCAAAACAGGGGGCATTTCACCCCTCCACTTT,TRBD1,15,NA,TRBJ1-6,TRBV12-3/TRBV12-4
CASAPGGDVKYF,TGTGCCAGCGCCCCCGGGGGCGACGTCAAGTATTTT,NA,12,NA,TRBJ2-3,TRBV9
CSASFAGASTDTQYF,TGCAGTGCTAGTTTTGCGGGAGCCTCCACAGATACGCAGTATTTT,TRBD2,15,NA,TRBJ2-3,TRBV20-1
CSVVAGQYGYTF,TGCAGCGTTGTAGCAGGGCAGTATGGCTACACCTTC,NA,12,NA,TRBJ1-2,TRBV29-1
CASSEAGLAGASYNEQFF,TGTGCCAGCAGTGAAGCGGGACTAGCAGGCGCCTCCTACAATGAGCAGTTCTTC,TRBD2,18,NA,TRBJ2-1,TRBV25-1
CASSGDSGILHNEQFF,TGTGCCAGCAGCGGCGATAGCGGGATATTACACAATGAGCAGTTCTTC,TRBD2,16,few,TRBJ2-1,TRBV9
CSVRGLQGATYEQYF,TGCAGCGTTAGGGGTTTACAGGGGGCGACCTACGAGCAGTACTTC,TRBD1,15,few,TRBJ2-7,TRBV29-1
CASSFLAGAYKYEQYF,TGTGCCAGCAGCTTTCTAGCGGGAGCGTATAAATACGAGCAGTACTTC,TRBD2,16,NA,TRBJ2-7,TRBV7-9
CSVDVSGSTNEQYF,TGCAGCGTTGATGTTAGCGGGAGCACTAACGAGCAGTACTTC,TRBD2,14,NA,TRBJ2-7,TRBV29-1
CSVVTGEGQPQHF,TGCAGCGTAGTGACAGGGGAGGGTCAGCCCCAGCATTTT,TRBD1,13,few,TRBJ1-5,TRBV29-1
CSADSRAGYGYTF,TGCAGTGCGGACAGCCGCGCCGGCTATGGCTACACCTTC,NA,13,few,TRBJ1-2,TRBV20-1
CATSSSNPSNYDKDPDTQYF,TGTGCCACCAGCAGTTCGAACCCCTCAAACTACGACAAGGACCCAGATACGCAGTATTTT,NA,20,few,TRBJ2-3,TRBV24-1
CASSLFQTDGDGYTF,TGTGCCAGCAGCTTGTTTCAGACAGACGGAGATGGCTACACCTTC,NA,15,NA,TRBJ1-2,TRBV7-2
CASSHEGRPITGELFF,TGTGCCAGCAGCCATGAAGGGCGACCCATCACCGGGGAGCTGTTTTTT,NA,16,NA,TRBJ2-2,TRBV5-5
CASTLEGTGEYSSRETQYF,TGTGCCAGCACTCTTGAGGGGACAGGGGAGTATAGTTCCAGAGAGACCCAGTACTTC,TRBD1,19,NA,TRBJ2-5,TRBV11-2
CATSDHLDRGPYEQYF,TGTGCCACCAGTGACCACCTCGACAGGGGGCCCTACGAGCAGTACTTC,TRBD1,16,few,TRBJ2-7,TRBV24-1
CASSPSRLRVGEQETQYF,TGTGCCAGCTCGCCCTCAAGGCTACGCGTGGGTGAACAAGAGACCCAGTACTTC,NA,18,once,TRBJ2-5,TRBV18
CASRGGTGKLHEQYF,TGTGCCAGCAGGGGGGGGACAGGGAAACTACACGAGCAGTACTTC,TRBD1,15,NA,TRBJ2-7,TRBV2
CSAFSRGPGNIQYF,TGCAGTGCCTTCTCCAGGGGGCCCGGAAACATTCAGTACTTC,TRBD1,14,NA,TRBJ2-4,TRBV20-1
CAISASAGAGTSNEQFF,TGTGCCATCAGTGCTTCGGCGGGGGCCGGGACTAGCAATGAGCAGTTCTTC,TRBD2,17,NA,TRBJ2-1,TRBV10-3
CSALGPQGNEKLFF,TGCAGTGCTTTAGGGCCACAGGGCAATGAAAAACTGTTTTTT,NA,14,once,TRBJ1-4,TRBV20-1
CASSQRQGGNTEAFF,TGTGCCAGCAGCCAACGACAGGGAGGGAACACTGAAGCTTTCTTT,TRBD1,15,NA,TRBJ1-1,TRBV4-2